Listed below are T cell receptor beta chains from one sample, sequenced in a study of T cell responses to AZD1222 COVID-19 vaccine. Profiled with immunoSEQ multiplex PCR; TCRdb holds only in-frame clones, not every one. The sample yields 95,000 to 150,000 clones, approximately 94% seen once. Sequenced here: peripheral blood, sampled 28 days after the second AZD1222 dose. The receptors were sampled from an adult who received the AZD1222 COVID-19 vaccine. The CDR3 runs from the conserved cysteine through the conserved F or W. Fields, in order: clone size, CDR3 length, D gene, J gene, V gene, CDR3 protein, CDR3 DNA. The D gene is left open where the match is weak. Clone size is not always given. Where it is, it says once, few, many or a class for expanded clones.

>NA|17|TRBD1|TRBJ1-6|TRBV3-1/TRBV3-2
CASSPTGAHSDNSPLHF
TGTGCCAGCAGCCCGACAGGGGCCCACTCCGATAATTCACCCCTCCACTTT
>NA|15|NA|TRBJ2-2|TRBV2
CASSLASANTGELFF
TGTGCCAGCAGTCTGGCTAGCGCTAACACCGGGGAGCTGTTTTTT
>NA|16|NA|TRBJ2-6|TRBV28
CASSLRGRDGANVLTF
TGTGCCAGCAGTCTACGCGGACGAGACGGGGCCAACGTCCTGACTTTC
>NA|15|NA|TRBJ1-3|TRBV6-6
CATVPGHRSGNTIYF
TGTGCCACTGTCCCGGGACATCGCTCTGGAAACACCATATATTTT
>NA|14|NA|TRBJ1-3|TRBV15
CATSGTGHGNTIYF
TGTGCCACCAGCGGAACAGGGCACGGAAACACCATATATTTT
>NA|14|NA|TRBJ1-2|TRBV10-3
CAISERPLGDGYTF
TGTGCCATCAGTGAGAGACCCTTGGGGGATGGCTACACCTTC
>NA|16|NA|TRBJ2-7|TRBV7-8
CASSLALGRVSSEQYF
TGTGCCAGCAGCTTAGCGCTCGGCAGAGTAAGCTCCGAGCAGTACTTC
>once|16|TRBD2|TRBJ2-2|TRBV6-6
CASTASRGANTGELFF
TGTGCCAGCACCGCTTCGCGGGGGGCGAACACCGGGGAGCTGTTTTTT
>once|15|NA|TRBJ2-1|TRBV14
CASSHGLTYYNEQFF
TGTGCCAGCAGCCACGGTCTCACATACTACAATGAGCAGTTCTTC
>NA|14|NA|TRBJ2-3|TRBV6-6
CASSYGLGTDTQYF
TGTGCCAGCAGTTATGGCCTCGGCACAGATACGCAGTATTTT
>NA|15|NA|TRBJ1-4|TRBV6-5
CASLEGLLTNEKLFF
TGTGCCAGCCTCGAGGGACTCCTAACTAATGAAAAACTGTTTTTT
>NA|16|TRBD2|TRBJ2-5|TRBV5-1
CASSPGGAKYQETQYF
TGCGCCAGCAGCCCGGGGGGGGCCAAGTACCAAGAGACCCAGTACTTC
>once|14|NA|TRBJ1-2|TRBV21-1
CASSKALSCYGYTF
TGTGCCAGCAGCAAAGCGCTCAGCTGCTATGGCTACACCTTC
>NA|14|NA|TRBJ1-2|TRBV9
CASSVGQGLYGYTF
TGTGCCAGCAGCGTAGGTCAGGGGCTCTATGGCTACACCTTC